The subject of this entry is one TCR beta chain. This clonotype came up a few times. Its recognized antigen is unknown. Within one base of it there is no much larger clone, and no base qualities were kept. This entry comes from a study of T cell repertoires in cytomegalovirus infection (dated by TCRdb to between 2018 and 2021). Study-wide context: Donor HLA type was relevant to the analysis, because carriage of CMV infection together with the matching HLA type was indicated by public TCR beta signatures.

Sequenced on an Illumina HiSeq 1500. TCRdb applied fastp at Q25 and MiXCR to the public reads, then kept only in-frame beta chains. Here each entry gathers all rows of one CDR3 protein and keeps the most common genes and DNA. The sample yields 490,000 or so distinct CDR3 sequences; roughly 12% were counted once. The ten most abundant clones make up more than 8.5% of the sample. Summary of the overall study and its limitations: In the ex vivo response, HLA-C-restricted CMV-specific TCR beta clonotypes were dominant, and in two of eight donors the single most frequent clonotype came from this HLA-C-restricted group. Cumulative frequency of public TCR beta family members discriminated carriers of CMV infection plus the relevant HLA type in this cohort and an independent roughly 350-donor cohort.

V is cut by 2 bases and J by 7 bases, and the space between the germline ends is 11 bases. The CDR3 contains 13 residues, cysteine and phenylalanine counted. The only DNA kept is the CDR3, 39 bases in frame from the first base. Via the germline V gene, CDR1 is SNHLY and CDR2 FYNNEI. The rearranged chain carries TRBV2 and TRBJ1-1, with no reliable assignment of the D segment. The sample was PBMCs. This clonotype was sampled from a human donor in good health (CMV status not recorded). Some clones in this sample may be carry-over from other donors' samples. The bases are TGTGCCAGCAGTGAAAGGGTCACCGTTGAAGCTTTCTTT. Its amino acids are CASSERVTVEAFF.